The next 31 T cell receptor beta chains were all read from a single sample in a study of identifying expanded T cells in peripheral blood. Using immunoSEQ multiplex PCR, the repertoire was profiled, and TCRdb retains in-frame clones only, with some absent. The repertoire holds 90,000 to 95,000 clones, with approximately 85% as singletons. The sequenced sample was blood. These receptors originate from a person aged 18 to 70 in good health.

V and J are TRBV5-1 and TRBJ1-1; tentative D call: TRBD1 (5 bases). V dropped 9 bases and J dropped 4 bases, with 22 bases sitting between them. CDR1 and CDR2 (germline): SGHRS, YFSETQ. The CDR3 runs 15 residues. Written as DNA, the CDR3 is TGCGCCACCACAAAAGGGGCCCAGGGCGGCACTGAAGCTTTCTTT. It encodes CATTKGAQGGTEAFF.

This chain links TRBV4-2 with TRBJ2-7; 7 bases align to TRBD1. Losses at the gene ends were 4 bases for V and 6 bases for J; bases not matched to a gene: 9. Germline lookup yields CDR1 LGHNA and CDR2 YNFKEQ. This CDR3 is 14 amino acids long. CDR3 protein: CASSLEGAPGEQYF. The CDR3, as DNA: TGTGCCAGCAGCCTCGAGGGGGCCCCGGGCGAGCAGTACTTC.

The chain has TRBV5-4 and TRBJ2-5; 10 nucleotides align to TRBD1. In germline, CDR1 is SGHNT, CDR2 YYREEE (reference sequence). The CDR3 runs to 14 residues. Trimming took 3 bases from V and 3 from J; bases not matched to a gene: 2. The CDR3: CASSSTGGKETQYF. The CDR3 DNA follows: TGTGCCAGCAGCTCGACAGGGGGCAAAGAGACCCAGTACTTC.

This sequence joins TRBV6-5 and TRBJ1-3; D remains ambiguous. The CDR3 runs to 14 residues. V lost 8 bases and J 0 bases, leaving 11 bases between the germline ends. CDR1 MNHEY and CDR2 SVGAGI come from the germline V gene. This chain's CDR3 is CASSGMNSGNTIYF. In DNA form, the CDR3 reads TGTGCCAGCTCTGGGATGAACTCTGGAAACACCATATATTTT.

The chain employs TRBV19 and TRBJ1-1, with D tentatively TRBD1 (6 bases). The V gene's germline CDR1 is LNHDA and CDR2 SQIVND (reference sequence). V gave up 3 bases and J gave up 3 bases, with 8 bases separating them. CDR3 length: 13 amino acids. The CDR3 DNA follows: TGTGCCAGTAGTATGGGGGCAGACACTGAAGCTTTCTTT. Protein sequence: CASSMGADTEAFF.

CDR3 in amino acids: CACRLLAVSSYNEQFF. In nucleotides, the CDR3 is TGTGCCTGCAGATTATTAGCAGTCAGCTCCTACAATGAGCAGTTCTTC. The chain couples TRBV30 to TRBJ2-1, with D uncertain. The germline V gene has CDR1 GTSNPN and CDR2 SVGIG (reference sequence). The germline V and J ends were trimmed by 6 bases and 0 bases, with 18 bases remaining between them. There are 16 residues in the CDR3.

The chain carries TRBV5-6 and TRBJ2-1, with 7 bases that match TRBD1. This CDR3 is built from 14 residues. The germline gives CDR1 SGHDT, CDR2 YYEEEE. Germline trimming cut 2 bases from V and 7 bases from J; bases unmatched to any gene: 6. The CDR3 nucleotides read TGTGCCAGCAGCTTAGGGGGCACTGGGAATGAGCAGTTCTTC. This encodes CASSLGGTGNEQFF.

The rearrangement uses TRBV5-4 and TRBJ2-2; 11 bases are shared with TRBD1. The V and J ends lost 4 bases and 5 bases, in that order; junction bases with no gene match: 13. CDR3 length: 18 residues. CDR1 and CDR2 from the germline V gene are SGHNT and YYREEE (reference sequence). CDR3 nucleotide sequence: TGTGCCAGCAGCGGTAACGGGACAGGGGGTTCGAGGACCGGGGAGCTGTTTTTT. Translated, it gives CASSGNGTGGSRTGELFF.

This chain links TRBV18 with TRBJ1-5; 12 bases map to TRBD1. V shed 3 bases, J shed 1 base, and the junction held 1 base outside the gene matches. Germline V CDR1 and CDR2: KGHSH, LQKENI. This CDR3 comprises 16 residues. The CDR3 sequence: CASSPGQGASNQPQHF. The DNA of the CDR3 is TGTGCCAGCTCACCGGGACAGGGGGCAAGCAATCAGCCCCAGCATTTT. Filled out from reference TRBV18 and TRBJ1-5, the complete variable domain reads NAGVMQNPRHLVRRRGQEARLRCSPMKGHSHVYWYRQLPEEGLKFMVYLQKENIIDESGMPKERFSAEFPKEGPSILRIQQVVRGDSAAYFCASSPGQGASNQPQHFGDGTRLSIL.

This chain uses TRBV5-6 with TRBJ1-3; D might be TRBD1 (6 bases). This CDR3 has 14 residues. Germline V gene sequence: CDR1 SGHDT, CDR2 YYEEEE. V lost 4 bases to trimming and J lost 0 bases, with 8 bases between them. The CDR3 DNA follows: TGTGCCAGCAGCCACAGGGACTCTGGAAACACCATATATTTT. Translating gives CASSHRDSGNTIYF. Together with reference TRBV5-6 and TRBJ1-3, the CDR3 gives the full variable domain: DAGVTQSPTHLIKTRGQQVTLRCSPKSGHDTVSWYQQALGQGPQFIFQYYEEEERQRGNFPDRFSGHQFPNYSSELNVNALLLGDSALYLCASSHRDSGNTIYFGEGSWLTVV.

This chain uses TRBV5-6 with TRBJ2-1; D ambiguous. The germline V and J ends were trimmed by 0 bases and 7 bases, with 11 bases remaining between them. Germline V CDR1 and CDR2: SGHDT, YYEEEE. The CDR3 is 14 residues long. The DNA for the CDR3 is TGTGCCAGCAGCTTGGGTTTCTCTCGAAATGAGCAGTTCTTC. Amino acid sequence: CASSLGFSRNEQFF.

J is TRBJ1-2 and V is TRBV9; 7 nucleotides line up with TRBD1. CDR3 length equals 16 residues. Trimming removed 4 bases from V and 5 bases from J; junction bases left unmatched: 14. Germline CDR1 and CDR2: SGDLS and YYNGEE. The CDR3 spells CASSPQDRRGNYGYTF. The DNA of the CDR3 is TGTGCCAGCAGCCCACAAGATCGCAGGGGGAATTATGGCTACACCTTC.

The gene calls are TRBV4-3 and TRBJ2-3; TRBD2 agrees at 8 bases. Looked up from germline, CDR1 is LGHNA and CDR2 is YSLEER. The CDR3 covers 15 residues. V was pared by 5 bases and J by 5 bases, with 9 bases of the junction left unmatched. The DNA for the CDR3 is TGCGCCAGCAGCGAGTCGGGAGGGCCCGGAGATACGCAGTATTTT. Its translation is CASSESGGPGDTQYF.

This sequence joins TRBV7-2 and TRBJ2-2; 9 nucleotides line up with TRBD2. Germline V gene data show CDR1 as SGHTA and CDR2 as FQGNSA. Trimming removed 1 base from V and 3 bases from J; junction bases left unmatched: 6. The CDR3 runs to 17 residues. CDR3 sequence (DNA): TGTGCCAGCAGCTTAGACAAAGCGGGGGGTTACACCGGGGAGCTGTTTTTT. Protein: CASSLDKAGGYTGELFF.

This clone was seen a few times. The V gene is TRBV29-1, the J gene TRBJ1-1; no reliable D call. Looked up from germline, CDR1 is SQVTM and CDR2 is ANQGSEA. V gave up 0 bases and J gave up 0 bases, with 5 bases separating them. The CDR3 loop spans 13 amino acids. The CDR3 DNA follows: TGCAGCGTTGAAGATAACGTGAACACTGAAGCTTTCTTT. Amino acids: CSVEDNVNTEAFF.

This chain links TRBV5-1 with TRBJ1-1, with a possible D match to TRBD1 (5 bases). V was shortened by 6 bases and J by 5 bases, with 17 bases between the two germline ends. The CDR3 extends over 14 amino acids. Germline CDR1 is SGHRS and CDR2 is YFSETQ. The CDR3 loop reads CASTRAQGLTEAFF. DNA of the CDR3: TGCGCCAGCACCCGAGCGCAGGGTCTAACTGAAGCTTTCTTT.

The chain carries TRBV20-1 and TRBJ2-1; D is undetermined. V lost 3 bases and J lost 10, with 10 bases in between. Germline CDR1 reads DFQATT; CDR2 reads SNEGSKA (reference sequence). CDR3 length: 11 amino acids. CDR3 coding DNA: TGCAGTGCTAGTTTCCAATTCGAGCAGTTCTTC. It yields the protein CSASFQFEQFF.

This chain joins TRBV10-3 and TRBJ2-5, with D possibly matching TRBD2 (5 bases). The germline CDR1 and CDR2 sequences are ENHRY and SYGVKD. The CDR3 extends over 16 amino acids. The V end lost 2 bases, the J end lost 5 bases, and 18 bases lay between the germline ends. CDR3 residues: CAISEHKRLLGETQYF. DNA for the CDR3: TGTGCCATCAGTGAGCACAAGCGGCTATTGGGGGAGACCCAGTACTTC.

This chain uses TRBV10-1 with TRBJ2-1; D call uncertain. Looked up from germline, CDR1 is WNHNN and CDR2 is SYGVQD (reference sequence). The V gene lost 3 bases and the J gene lost 0 bases, with 12 bases spanning the gap. This CDR3 has 16 amino acids. CDR3 sequence: CASSDGRLSSYNEQFF. The CDR3 region has the DNA TGCGCCAGCAGTGATGGAAGACTGAGCTCCTACAATGAGCAGTTCTTC.

The chain couples TRBV20-1 to TRBJ2-7; D remains ambiguous. Trimming shortened V by 5 bases and J by 9 bases, and 14 bases separated the two germline ends. Germline CDR1 and CDR2: DFQATT and SNEGSKA (reference sequence). The CDR3 is 11 residues long. The chain's CDR3 is CSAPLPGRQYF. CDR3 sequence (DNA): TGCAGTGCTCCCCTTCCCGGCAGGCAGTACTTC.

Written as DNA, the CDR3 is TGTGCCAGCAGTCCCGGGACCAACACTGAAGCTTTCTTT. It is translated as CASSPGTNTEAFF. The rearrangement uses TRBV7-9 and TRBJ1-1; D may be TRBD1 (5 bases). The CDR3 totals 13 residues. Germline lookup yields CDR1 SEHNR and CDR2 FQNEAQ (reference sequence). V gave up 6 bases and J gave up 2 bases, with 10 bases separating them. Complete variable domain (other parts from reference TRBV7-9 and TRBJ1-1): DTGVSQNPRHKITKRGQNVTFRCDPISEHNRLYWYRQTLGQGPEFLTYFQNEAQLEKSRLLSDRFSAERPKGSFSTLEIQRTEQGDSAMYLCASSPGTNTEAFFGQGTRLTVV.

The chain recombines TRBV5-6 with TRBJ1-1; D gene unclear. Germline CDR1 is SGHDT and CDR2 is YYEEEE. Trimming removed 2 bases from V and 2 bases from J, with 10 bases in between. This CDR3 is built from 14 residues. The CDR3 is CASSFGRINTEAFF. In DNA, the CDR3 is TGTGCCAGCAGCTTTGGACGGATAAACACTGAAGCTTTCTTT.

This sequence joins TRBV6-1 and TRBJ1-5, with unresolved D. The CDR3 consists of 14 residues. Germline loops: CDR1 MNHNS, CDR2 SASEGT. The V and J ends lost 4 bases and 3 bases respectively, with 10 bases between them. CDR3 residues: CASSGDRINQPQHF. CDR3 DNA: TGTGCCAGCAGTGGGGATAGGATCAATCAGCCCCAGCATTTT.

This clone was detected once. The V and J genes are TRBV6-5 and TRBJ1-1; 7 bases line up with TRBD1. Germline values: CDR1 MNHEY, CDR2 SVGAGI. Losses at the gene ends were 6 bases for V and 4 bases for J; bases not matched to a gene: 8. The CDR3 consists of 14 residues. CDR3 nucleotide sequence: TGTGCCAGCAGCTTATTGACAGGGATCACTGAAGCTTTCTTT. It specifies CASSLLTGITEAFF.

This sequence joins TRBV30 and TRBJ1-5; D uncertain. Germline lookup yields CDR1 GTSNPN and CDR2 SVGIG (reference sequence). Trimming left V 2 bases short and J 0 bases short, with 8 bases between. The CDR3 is 14 residues long. This CDR3 is CAWSKDYSNQPQHF. The CDR3 region has the DNA TGTGCCTGGAGTAAAGACTATAGCAATCAGCCCCAGCATTTT.

This clone was recorded only once. J is TRBJ1-1 and V is TRBV5-1; possibly TRBD1 for D (6 bases). Trimming took 6 bases from V and 2 from J, leaving 14 bases between them. Germline loops: CDR1 SGHRS, CDR2 YFSETQ. The CDR3 extends over 14 amino acids. The CDR3 reads CASTLGGGNTEAFF. The CDR3 nucleotides read TGCGCCAGCACCCTAGGGGGGGGCAACACTGAAGCTTTCTTT.

V usage is TRBV30 and J usage is TRBJ1-3; D gene uncertain. Trimming stripped 3 bases from V and 0 bases from J, with 3 bases between. The germline CDR1 and CDR2 sequences are GTSNPN and SVGIG (reference sequence). CDR3 size: 12 residues. CDR3 DNA sequence: TGTGCCTGGAGACGCTCTGGAAACACCATATATTTT. Its protein is CAWRRSGNTIYF.

The V gene is TRBV29-1, the J gene TRBJ1-1; D perhaps matches TRBD1 (6 bases). V was cut by 7 bases and J by 4 bases, with 22 bases left in between. CDR3 size: 15 residues. Germline values: CDR1 SQVTM, CDR2 ANQGSEA. As DNA, the CDR3 is TGCAGCGCTCCCCCTACAGGGCTCCACGCCACTGAAGCTTTCTTT. Protein: CSAPPTGLHATEAFF.

The chain has TRBV5-5 and TRBJ2-6; no firm D call. The length of the CDR3 is 15 residues. Trimming took 4 bases from V and 4 from J, leaving 12 bases between them. Germline lookup yields CDR1 SGHKS and CDR2 YYEKEE (reference sequence). CDR3 bases: TGTGCCAGCAGCCCCCGAGATAGAGGGGCCAACGTCCTGACTTTC. Translated: CASSPRDRGANVLTF.

CDR3 residues: CASSQQGPGTGELFF. CDR3 DNA: TGTGCCAGCAGCCAGCAGGGGCCGGGCACCGGGGAGCTGTTTTTT. The V and J genes are TRBV7-3 and TRBJ2-2; maybe TRBD1 (6 bases). This CDR3 is 15 amino acids long. Trimming removed 5 bases at V and 4 bases at J, with 14 bases between. Germline values: CDR1 SGHTA, CDR2 FQGTGA.

The chain couples TRBV7-2 to TRBJ2-7, with TRBD2 as a possible D gene (7 bases). Trimming stripped 7 bases from V and 6 bases from J, with 19 bases between. Germline V gene sequence: CDR1 SGHTA, CDR2 FQGNSA. This CDR3 contains 14 residues. CDR3 coding DNA: TGTGCCAGCACCCCGCTAGGGGGGGCGGGCGAGCAGTACTTC. Translation: CASTPLGGAGEQYF. The full variable domain, rest sourced from reference TRBV7-2 and TRBJ2-7, is GAGVSQSPSNKVTEKGKDVELRCDPISGHTALYWYRQSLGQGLEFLIYFQGNSAPDKSGLPSDRFSAERTGGSVSTLTIQRTQQEDSAVYLCASTPLGGAGEQYFGPGTRLTVT.